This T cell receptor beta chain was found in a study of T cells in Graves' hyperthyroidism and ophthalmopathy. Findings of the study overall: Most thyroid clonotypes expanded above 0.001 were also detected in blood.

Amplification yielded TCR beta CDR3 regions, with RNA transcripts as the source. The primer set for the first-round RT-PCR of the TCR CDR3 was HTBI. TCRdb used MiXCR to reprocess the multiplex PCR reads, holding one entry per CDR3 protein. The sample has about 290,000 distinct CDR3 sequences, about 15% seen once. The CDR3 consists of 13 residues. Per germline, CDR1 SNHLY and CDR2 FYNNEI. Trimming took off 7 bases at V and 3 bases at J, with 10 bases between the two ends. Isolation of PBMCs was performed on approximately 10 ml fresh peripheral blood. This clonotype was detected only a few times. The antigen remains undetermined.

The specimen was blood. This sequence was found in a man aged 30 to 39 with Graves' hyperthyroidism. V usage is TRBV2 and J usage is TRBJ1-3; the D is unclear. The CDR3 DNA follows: TGTGCCAGCATCGTCGATGTTGGAAACACCATATATTTT. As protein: CASIVDVGNTIYF. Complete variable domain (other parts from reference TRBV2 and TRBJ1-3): EPEVTQTPSHQVTQMGQEVILRCVPISNHLYFYWYRQILGQKVEFLVSFYNNEISEKSEIFDDQFSVERPDGSNFTLKIRSTKLEDSAMYFCASIVDVGNTIYFGEGSWLTVV.